The 23 T cell receptor beta chains below all came from one sample that was sequenced in a study of regulatory T cells in long-lasting Graves disease. Construction of TCR beta libraries relied on iRepertoire HTBI primers and on Arm-PCR targeting CDR3 regions. TCRdb itself ran the multiplex PCR reads through MiXCR, one entry per CDR3 protein. Among roughly 500,000 distinct CDR3 sequences listed, roughly 12% were seen once. Time point reported: newly diagnosed GD, antithyroid drugs for less than 3 months. Isolated PBMC RNA provided the starting material for the TCR library. The same sample was also used in a study of T cells in Graves' hyperthyroidism and ophthalmopathy.

The source material was peripheral blood mononuclear cells (PBMCs), sampled at new diagnosis, from a patient treated with antithyroid drugs. The receptors stem from a man aged 30 to 45 with Graves disease.

This clonotype was observed many times. The chain couples TRBV24-1 to TRBJ2-3, with D possibly TRBD2 on 5 matching bases. Germline V lookup: CDR1 KGHDR, CDR2 SFDVKD. Trimming removed 4 bases from V and 3 bases from J, with 10 bases in between. The CDR3 spans 14 residues. The CDR3 reads CATSEGVLTDTQYF. The CDR3 coding sequence is TGTGCCACCAGTGAGGGAGTTTTAACAGATACGCAGTATTTT.

The V and J genes are TRBV27 and TRBJ1-2, with D unclear. CDR1 is MNHEY and CDR2 is SMNVEV in the germline V gene (reference sequence). This CDR3 has 15 amino acids. Trimming cost V 4 bases and J 4 bases, with 16 bases left between them. CDR3 amino acids: CASSWTPEGTYGYTF. In nucleotides, the CDR3 is TGTGCCAGCAGTTGGACTCCGGAGGGAACCTATGGCTACACCTTC.

This clonotype came up many times. The chain carries TRBV5-1 and TRBJ2-7; D is perhaps TRBD1 (6 bases). There are 14 residues in the CDR3. From germline, CDR1 is SGHRS and CDR2 YFSETQ. V dropped 4 bases and J dropped 9 bases, with 20 bases sitting between them. The chain's CDR3 is CASSVDREGLGQYF. CDR3 bases: TGCGCCAGCAGCGTGGACAGAGAAGGTCTAGGGCAGTACTTC.

This clonotype was picked up many times. The chain employs TRBV6-5 and TRBJ2-7; D remains ambiguous. Germline V lookup: CDR1 MNHEY, CDR2 SVGAGI. Trimming pared 6 bases from V and 0 bases from J, leaving 18 bases between. The CDR3 totals 16 residues. As DNA, the CDR3 is TGTGCCAGCAGCCACTCGGTGTGGTTGAGCTCCTACGAGCAGTACTTC. Translated: CASSHSVWLSSYEQYF.

This clonotype came up many times. V and J are TRBV28 and TRBJ2-7; 13 nucleotides line up with TRBD2. From germline, CDR1 is MDHEN and CDR2 SYDVKM. The CDR3 is 13 residues long. This CDR3 is CSEGLAGSYEQYF. For the CDR3, the DNA is TGTTCGGAGGGACTAGCGGGATCCTACGAGCAGTACTTC.

This clonotype was observed at least ten times. This rearrangement joins TRBV2 to TRBJ2-7; D not certain. CDR1 is SNHLY and CDR2 is FYNNEI in the germline V gene. Trimming stripped 11 bases from V and 4 bases from J, with 15 bases between. The CDR3 extends over 12 amino acids. CDR3 region: CAVVLVLYEQYF. As DNA, the CDR3 is TGTGCCGTCGTATTAGTCCTTTACGAGCAGTACTTC.

In its sample, this clonotype was seen many times. The CDR3 coding sequence is TGTGCCAGTACGGCGGGGGTCGGACAGCCCCAGCATTTT. Protein sequence: CASTAGVGQPQHF. The chain has TRBV19 and TRBJ1-5, with D possibly matching TRBD1 (5 bases). The CDR3 consists of 13 residues. CDR1 is LNHDA, CDR2 SQIVND, per germline (reference sequence). Trimming cost V 7 bases and J 7 bases, with 14 bases left between them. Full variable domain (remainder filled in from reference TRBV19 and TRBJ1-5): DGGITQSPKYLFRKEGQNVTLSCEQNLNHDAMYWYRQDPGQGLRLIYYSQIVNDFQKGDIAEGYSVSREKKESFPLTVTSAQKNPTAFYLCASTAGVGQPQHFGDGTRLSIL.

This clonotype showed up many times. The chain is built from TRBV7-3 and TRBJ2-2, with 9 bases fitting TRBD2. In germline, CDR1 is SGHTA, CDR2 FQGTGA. V dropped 3 bases and J dropped 5; count of bases not matched to a gene: 1. The CDR3 spans 14 residues. The CDR3 here is CASSLGLATGELFF. CDR3 nucleotide sequence: TGTGCCAGCAGCTTGGGACTAGCAACCGGGGAGCTGTTTTTT.

The chain joins TRBV7-6 to TRBJ1-4; 8 nucleotides agree with TRBD1. CDR1 SGHVS and CDR2 FNYEAQ come from the germline V gene. Trimming removed 2 bases from V and 4 bases from J; junction bases left unmatched: 6. The CDR3 length is 16 residues. The chain's CDR3 is CASSLSHTGGNEKLFF. CDR3 DNA sequence: TGTGCCAGCAGCTTATCTCATACAGGGGGTAATGAAAAACTGTTTTTT.

The rearrangement uses TRBV6-4 and TRBJ1-5, with D possibly TRBD1 on 6 matching bases. Trimming took 3 bases from V and 0 from J, leaving 24 bases between them. The CDR3 contains 20 residues. Germline values: CDR1 MRHNA, CDR2 SNTAGT. This CDR3 reads CASSEDLGAPFQYSNQPQHF. CDR3 bases: TGTGCCAGCAGTGAGGATCTGGGGGCCCCGTTTCAATATAGCAATCAGCCCCAGCATTTT.

This clonotype has at least ten counts. This sequence joins TRBV7-8 and TRBJ2-4; D is perhaps TRBD1 or TRBD2 (7 bases each). The CDR3 has 18 residues. The V gene lost 0 bases and the J gene lost 0 bases, with 15 bases spanning the gap. Germline loops: CDR1 SGHVS, CDR2 FQNEAQ. This CDR3 reads CASSLARGGQLAKNIQYF. CDR3 coding DNA: TGTGCCAGCAGCTTAGCTAGGGGGGGACAGCTAGCCAAAAACATTCAGTACTTC.

CDR3 nucleotides: TGTGCCAGCAGCTCATTAGCCTTCAGCTCCTACAATGAGCAGTTCTTC. It is translated as CASSSLAFSSYNEQFF. The rearrangement links TRBV7-3 to TRBJ2-1, with D unclear. The CDR3 spans 16 residues. Germline V lookup: CDR1 SGHTA, CDR2 FQGTGA. Trimming stripped 4 bases from V and 0 bases from J, with 13 bases between.

The chain links TRBV24-1 to TRBJ1-1, with D uncertain. V lost 7 bases and J 8 bases, leaving 13 bases between the germline ends. CDR3 length equals 12 residues. Germline assignment: CDR1 KGHDR and CDR2 SFDVKD. The CDR3 bases are TGTGCCACCAGGGACTCCTATCGGGAAGCTTTCTTT. It yields the protein CATRDSYREAFF.

This clonotype has a count of ten or more. This chain links TRBV4-1 with TRBJ1-1, with D hard to call. Germline V gene data show CDR1 as MGHRA and CDR2 as YSYEKL. The V end was cut by 0 bases, the J end by 1 base, with 12 bases between. This CDR3 comprises 16 residues. The CDR3, as DNA: TGCGCCAGCAGCCAAGAATTTGGCAGAAAGAACACTGAAGCTTTCTTT. Its protein product is CASSQEFGRKNTEAFF.

The rearrangement joins TRBV27 to TRBJ2-1; a weak D match, TRBD2 (5 bases). V was pared by 3 bases and J by 0 bases, with 12 bases between. The CDR3 contains 16 residues. The germline V gene encodes CDR1 MNHEY and CDR2 SMNVEV (reference sequence). CDR3 nucleotides: TGTGCCAGCAGTTTGACTCGACTAAGCTCCTACAATGAGCAGTTCTTC. Its protein is CASSLTRLSSYNEQFF.

This clonotype occurred many times. The rearrangement uses TRBV7-6 and TRBJ2-1, with a tentative D call TRBD2 (5 bases). Trimming removed 3 bases at V and 8 bases at J, with 17 bases between. The germline V gene encodes CDR1 SGHVS and CDR2 FNYEAQ. The CDR3 sequence is 15 residues long. CDR3 residues: CASSFAVPSGDEQFF. DNA for the CDR3: TGTGCCAGCAGCTTCGCCGTCCCCTCCGGGGATGAGCAGTTCTTC.

This clonotype appeared many times. V usage is TRBV12-3 or TRBV12-4 and J usage is TRBJ1-1, with D unclear. Trimming took off 7 bases at V and 11 bases at J, with 17 bases between the two ends. The CDR3 contains 12 residues. CDR3 bases: TGTGCCAGCACCGTCAGGAAGGTCGGGGCTTTCTTT. This translates into CASTVRKVGAFF.

This clonotype appeared a few times. The chain is built from TRBV20-1 and TRBJ2-7; tentative D call: TRBD2 (6 bases). CDR1 is DFQATT and CDR2 is SNEGSKA in the germline V gene (reference sequence). The V and J ends lost 1 base and 5 bases respectively, with 12 bases between them. This CDR3 has 13 residues. CDR3 loop: CSARAFWRDEQYF. CDR3 sequence (DNA): TGCAGTGCTAGAGCGTTTTGGAGGGACGAGCAGTACTTC.

This clonotype was found a few times. This likely reflects a read error, since a far larger clone is one base away. This chain joins TRBV2 and TRBJ2-7; 13 bases are shared with TRBD2. With 6 bases clipped from V and 7 bases from J, the junction kept 9 bases outside the gene matches. Germline values: CDR1 SNHLY, CDR2 FYNNEI. The CDR3 has 15 residues. The CDR3 DNA reads TGTGCCAGCAGGGGACTAGCGGGACTGTACAATGAGCAGTACTTC. Amino acids: CASRGLAGLYNEQYF.

This clonotype was seen a handful of times. The rearrangement links TRBV12-3 or TRBV12-4 to TRBJ2-1; no clear D. The length of the CDR3 is 13 residues. With 8 bases removed from V and 2 bases from J, the gap between germline ends came to 10 bases. CDR3 nucleotide sequence: TGTGCCAGCCTTGCGCCAACCTACAATGAGCAGTTCTTC. Protein product: CASLAPTYNEQFF.

This chain links TRBV7-7 with TRBJ2-7; 7 bases fit TRBD2. Germline loops: CDR1 SSHAT, CDR2 FNYEAQ (reference sequence). Trimming took 11 bases from V and 0 from J; bases not matched to a gene: 10. The CDR3 runs 14 residues. The CDR3 is CAEGLGGISYEQYF. The CDR3 nucleotides are TGTGCCGAAGGATTGGGGGGGATCTCCTACGAGCAGTACTTC.

This clonotype was counted at least ten times. V and J are TRBV12-3 or TRBV12-4 and TRBJ2-1; perhaps TRBD1 as D (5 bases). Between the trimmed V and J ends, which lost 5 bases and 12 bases, there was a span of 20 bases. The CDR3 consists of 14 residues. The CDR3, as DNA: TGTGCCAGCAGTACAGGCCCGTTGAACTTGTGGCAGTTCTTC. Its protein is CASSTGPLNLWQFF.

This clonotype has a count of ten or more. The V call is TRBV3-1, the J call TRBJ1-2; no reliable D call. V lost 1 base and J lost 0, with 3 bases in between. CDR3 size: 13 residues. Germline V gene lookup returns CDR1 LGHDT and CDR2 YNNKEL (reference sequence). The CDR3, as DNA: TGTGCCAGCAGCCAAGCTGCTAACTATGGCTACACCTTC. Residues: CASSQAANYGYTF.